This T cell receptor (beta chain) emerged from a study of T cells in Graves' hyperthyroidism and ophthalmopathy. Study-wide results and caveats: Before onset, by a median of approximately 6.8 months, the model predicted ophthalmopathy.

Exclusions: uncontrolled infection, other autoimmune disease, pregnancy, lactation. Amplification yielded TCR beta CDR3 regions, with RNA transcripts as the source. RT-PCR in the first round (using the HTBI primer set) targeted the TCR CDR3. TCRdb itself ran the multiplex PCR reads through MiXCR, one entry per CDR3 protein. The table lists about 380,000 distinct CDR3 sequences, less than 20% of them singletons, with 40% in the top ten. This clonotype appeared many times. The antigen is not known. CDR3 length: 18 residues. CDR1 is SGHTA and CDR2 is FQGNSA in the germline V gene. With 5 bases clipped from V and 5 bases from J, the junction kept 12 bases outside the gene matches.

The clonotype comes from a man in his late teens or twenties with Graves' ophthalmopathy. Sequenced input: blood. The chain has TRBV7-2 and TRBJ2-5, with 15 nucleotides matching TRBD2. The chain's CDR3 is CASSKSRTSGGVEETQYF. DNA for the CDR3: TGTGCCAGCAGCAAAAGCCGGACTAGCGGGGGGGTTGAGGAGACCCAGTACTTC.